One sample yielded the 25 T cell receptor beta chains listed below, sequenced in a study of T cells in Graves' hyperthyroidism and ophthalmopathy. Using RNA transcripts as the source, TCR beta CDR3 regions were amplified. The primer set for the first-round RT-PCR of the TCR CDR3 was HTBI. TCRdb analysed the multiplex PCR reads with MiXCR anew, one entry per CDR3 protein. Among 550,000 to 650,000 distinct CDR3 sequences listed, 14% were seen once. The sequenced material came from blood. These receptors were collected from a woman in her 40s with Graves' hyperthyroidism.

In its sample, this clonotype was seen many times. The rearrangement joins TRBV9 to TRBJ1-2, with 8 bases matching TRBD1. The CDR3 spans 13 residues. The ends lost 3 bases at V and 4 bases at J; junction bases unmatched: 2. From germline, CDR1 is SGDLS and CDR2 YYNGEE. The CDR3 loop reads CASSGDRGYGYTF. CDR3 in DNA: TGTGCCAGCAGCGGTGACAGGGGCTATGGCTACACCTTC.

Ten or more counts support this clonotype. The chain uses TRBV27 and TRBJ2-7; no firm D call. Trimming left V 5 bases short and J 1 base short, with 9 bases between. The CDR3 totals 13 residues. Per the germline V gene, CDR1 is MNHEY and CDR2 is SMNVEV (reference sequence). The CDR3 loop reads CASSTQKSYEQYF. As DNA, the CDR3 is TGTGCCAGCAGTACCCAGAAATCCTACGAGCAGTACTTC.

This clonotype appeared many times. The chain is built from TRBV20-1 and TRBJ2-1; D ambiguous. The CDR3 has 14 amino acids. V lost 1 base to trimming and J lost 7 bases, with 14 bases between them. Germline CDR1 reads DFQATT; CDR2 reads SNEGSKA (reference sequence). CDR3 amino acids: CSARASNVQNEQFF. DNA of the CDR3: TGCAGTGCTAGAGCCTCCAACGTACAGAATGAGCAGTTCTTC.

In its sample, this clonotype was seen many times. The chain's CDR3 is CASKKITEQFF. The CDR3 DNA is TGTGCCAGCAAGAAGATAACTGAGCAGTTCTTC. The genes are TRBV2 and TRBJ2-1, with unresolved D. V was trimmed by 7 bases and J by 9 bases, leaving 10 bases between them. Germline V gene lookup returns CDR1 SNHLY and CDR2 FYNNEI. The CDR3 runs 11 residues.

This clonotype was seen at least ten times. The genes are TRBV28 and TRBJ1-1, with D maybe TRBD1 (5 bases). Trimming left V 5 bases short and J 2 bases short, with 15 bases between. This CDR3 is built from 15 residues. The V gene's germline CDR1 is MDHEN and CDR2 SYDVKM. The CDR3 bases are TGTGCCAGCAGTACTATCCTGGACATAAACACTGAAGCTTTCTTT. Protein sequence: CASSTILDINTEAFF. The whole variable domain, remainder taken from reference TRBV28 and TRBJ1-1, is DVKVTQSSRYLVKRTGEKVFLECVQDMDHENMFWYRQDPGLGLRLIYFSYDVKMKEKGDIPEGYSVSREKKERFSLILESASTNQTSMYLCASSTILDINTEAFFGQGTRLTVV.

The chain links TRBV27 to TRBJ2-5, with TRBD1 matching 9 bases. Germline assignment: CDR1 MNHEY and CDR2 SMNVEV (reference sequence). V shed 5 bases, J shed 1 base, and the junction held 5 bases outside the gene matches. The CDR3 contains 15 residues. The CDR3 sequence: CASSATGGPQETQYF. CDR3 coding DNA: TGTGCCAGCAGTGCGACAGGGGGGCCCCAAGAGACCCAGTACTTC.

This clonotype was counted at least ten times. The chain links TRBV6-1 to TRBJ2-7; D gene unclear. V was shortened by 3 bases and J by 10 bases, with 13 bases between the two germline ends. This CDR3 spans 12 amino acids. The germline CDR1 and CDR2 sequences are MNHNS and SASEGT. The CDR3 spells CASSDSSGTQYF. CDR3 bases: TGTGCCAGCAGTGACAGCTCAGGAACCCAGTACTTC.

To note about this clonotype: A much larger clone lies a single base off, so this may be a read error. This chain links TRBV20-1 with TRBJ2-5, with D perhaps being TRBD1 or TRBD2 (6 bases each). CDR3 length: 15 amino acids. The V end lost 6 bases, the J end lost 4 bases, and 21 bases lay between the germline ends. Germline V gene data show CDR1 as DFQATT and CDR2 as SNEGSKA (reference sequence). The CDR3 loop reads CSADTLGGGRETQYF. For the CDR3, the DNA is TGCAGTGCCGACACTTTAGGGGGAGGCCGAGAGACCCAGTACTTC.

V is TRBV29-1 and J is TRBJ2-1, with D hard to call. Between the trimmed V and J ends, which lost 4 bases and 0 bases, there was a span of 10 bases. Germline CDR1 and CDR2: SQVTM and ANQGSEA. The CDR3 spans 14 residues. CDR3 protein: CSVAKPNSYNEQFF. CDR3 nucleotides: TGCAGCGTTGCCAAGCCGAACTCCTACAATGAGCAGTTCTTC.

This clonotype was recorded only once. This chain connects TRBV6-2 or TRBV6-3 to TRBJ1-5, with D perhaps TRBD1 (6 bases). Trimming cost V 5 bases and J 3 bases, with 11 bases left between them. This CDR3 has 14 amino acids. The germline gives CDR1 MNHEY, CDR2 SVGEGT. The CDR3 DNA follows: TGTGCCAGCAGTCGGACAGTCATCAATCAGCCCCAGCATTTT. This sequence encodes CASSRTVINQPQHF.

This clonotype has just a few counts. The J gene is TRBJ2-1, the V gene TRBV5-1; TRBD1 aligns across 9 bases. The CDR3 runs 16 residues. V shed 2 bases, J shed 5 bases, and the junction held 8 bases outside the gene matches. Germline V gene data show CDR1 as SGHRS and CDR2 as YFSETQ. CDR3 region: CASSFDQWTGDNEQFF. The CDR3 nucleotides read TGCGCCAGCAGCTTCGACCAATGGACAGGGGACAATGAGCAGTTCTTC. Combining the CDR3 with reference TRBV5-1 and TRBJ2-1 gives the whole variable domain KAGVTQTPRYLIKTRGQQVTLSCSPISGHRSVSWYQQTPGQGLQFLFEYFSETQRNKGNFPGRFSGRQFSNSRSEMNVSTLELGDSALYLCASSFDQWTGDNEQFFGPGTRLTVL.

This clonotype was detected many times. This chain joins TRBV18 and TRBJ2-5, with D unclear. V was shortened by 5 bases and J by 5 bases, with 6 bases between the two germline ends. CDR1 is KGHSH and CDR2 is LQKENI in the germline V gene. This CDR3 has 11 amino acids. The CDR3 DNA is TGTGCCAGCTCAAAAGACGAGACCCAGTACTTC. The encoded protein is CASSKDETQYF.

J is TRBJ2-7 and V is TRBV5-6; weak D call: TRBD1 (5 bases). V was pared by 4 bases and J by 6 bases, with 23 bases between. CDR1 is SGHDT and CDR2 is YYEEEE in the germline V gene. The CDR3 is 16 amino acids. The CDR3 loop reads CASSKRWGGVGIEQYF. The CDR3 DNA reads TGTGCCAGCAGCAAGAGGTGGGGCGGTGTGGGTATCGAGCAGTACTTC.

This clonotype was recorded many times. This chain connects TRBV2 to TRBJ2-7; 10 bases match TRBD2. The germline V gene encodes CDR1 SNHLY and CDR2 FYNNEI. The junction had 0 bases not matched to a gene; V was cut back by 1 base and J by 0 bases. CDR3 size: 15 residues. The CDR3: CASSEGLAGSYEQYF. The CDR3 DNA is TGTGCCAGCAGTGAAGGACTAGCGGGCTCCTACGAGCAGTACTTC.

This chain connects TRBV29-1 to TRBJ1-2; 8 bases line up with TRBD1. V trimming: 6 bases; J trimming: 7 bases; junction bases outside the gene matches: 10. CDR3 length equals 13 residues. Germline V CDR1 and CDR2: SQVTM, ANQGSEA. The CDR3 DNA follows: TGCAGCGTAGGCGGAACAGGGGGATCTGGCTACACCTTC. Translating gives CSVGGTGGSGYTF.

V gene TRBV7-3 combines with J gene TRBJ2-5; 9 nucleotides align to TRBD1. The CDR3 extends over 13 amino acids. Germline V gives CDR1 SGHTA, CDR2 FQGTGA. Trimming took 5 bases from V and 8 from J; bases not matched to a gene: 6. Here the CDR3 reads CASSPTGGGTQYF. The CDR3 coding sequence is TGTGCCAGCAGCCCGACAGGGGGAGGAACCCAGTACTTC.

The chain uses TRBV30 and TRBJ1-2; D is perhaps TRBD1 (6 bases). The germline V and J ends were trimmed by 4 bases and 7 bases, with 16 bases remaining between them. Germline values: CDR1 GTSNPN, CDR2 SVGIG (reference sequence). This CDR3 comprises 13 residues. The CDR3 DNA reads as TGTGCCTGGAACTCGGGGGGCGATGTTGGCTACACCTTC. This translates into CAWNSGGDVGYTF.

This clonotype was seen a few times. The chain combines TRBV5-8 with TRBJ1-6; D uncertain. Per germline, CDR1 SGHTS and CDR2 YDEGEE. The CDR3 loop spans 12 amino acids. Trimming took 0 bases from V and 11 from J, leaving 6 bases between them. This CDR3 is CASSLEGPPLHF. The CDR3 DNA follows: TGTGCCAGCAGCTTGGAAGGTCCACCCCTCCACTTT.

This clonotype was counted at least ten times. V is TRBV12-3 or TRBV12-4 and J is TRBJ2-7; a possible D gene is TRBD2 (5 bases). The V end lost 6 bases, the J end lost 0 bases, and 15 bases lay between the germline ends. This CDR3 contains 15 residues. The CDR3 nucleotides are TGTGCCAGCAGCCCCGGACTGTTTCTCTCCTACGAGCAGTACTTC. Its translation is CASSPGLFLSYEQYF.

This clonotype appeared many times. The V and J genes are TRBV7-9 and TRBJ2-3, with TRBD1 as a possible D gene (5 bases). This CDR3 has 13 residues. Trimming removed 7 bases from V and 4 bases from J, with 12 bases in between. Germline-derived CDR1 and CDR2 are SEHNR and FQNEAQ (reference sequence). Here the CDR3 reads CASTRQLADTQYF. The CDR3 DNA sequence: TGTGCCAGCACCCGACAGCTCGCAGATACGCAGTATTTT.

DNA for the CDR3: TGTGCCAGCACCTTAAAAAGACAGGCAAGAAGGCAGCCCCAGCATTTT. The encoded protein is CASTLKRQARRQPQHF. The chain is built from TRBV5-4 and TRBJ1-5; D is possibly TRBD1 (6 bases). V lost 6 bases, J lost 7 bases, and 23 bases lay in between. The length of the CDR3 is 16 residues. Per germline, CDR1 SGHNT and CDR2 YYREEE (reference sequence).

This clonotype turned up a few times. The chain employs TRBV28 and TRBJ2-2; D call uncertain. The CDR3 length is 12 residues. Trimming left V 7 bases short and J 5 bases short, with 8 bases between. Germline-derived CDR1 and CDR2 are MDHEN and SYDVKM. Written as DNA, the CDR3 is TGTGCCAGCAATGTAATTACCGGGGAGCTGTTTTTT. Translated, it gives CASNVITGELFF.

The table lists this clonotype with many counts. V gene TRBV28 combines with J gene TRBJ2-5; 8 bases agree with TRBD1. CDR1 is MDHEN and CDR2 is SYDVKM in the germline V gene. The CDR3 spans 14 residues. V dropped 7 bases and J dropped 5; count of bases not matched to a gene: 9. DNA of the CDR3: TGTGCCAGCATAGCCGGACAGGGTGGCGAGACCCAGTACTTC. It translates to CASIAGQGGETQYF.

This clonotype was seen only a few times. The rearrangement joins TRBV28 to TRBJ2-7; D is perhaps TRBD1 or TRBD2 (5 bases each). The CDR3 runs 13 residues. The V end was cut by 7 bases, the J end by 7 bases, with 17 bases between. In germline, CDR1 is MDHEN, CDR2 SYDVKM. CDR3 in DNA: TGTGCCAGCAAAACCGGGGCCCCAGAGGAGCAGTACTTC. Its protein is CASKTGAPEEQYF.

This clonotype was seen repeatedly, ten times or more. The chain recombines TRBV29-1 with TRBJ2-7; 7 positions agree with TRBD1. The J segment lost 5 bases and the V segment lost 8 bases, leaving 15 bases of the junction unmatched. This CDR3 is 14 amino acids long. Germline V gene data show CDR1 as SQVTM and CDR2 as ANQGSEA. DNA of the CDR3: TGCAGCTCCCGAAGGGCACAGGGGACGAACGAGCAGTACTTC. Translated: CSSRRAQGTNEQYF.